This T cell receptor (beta chain) was retrieved from a study of OX40 agonist ivuxolimab in advanced cancers. Findings and limits, study-wide: Nonresponders, in some cases, also had low normalized T-cell clonal expansion. Blood T cells, both CD4+ and CD8+, expanded clonally by week 6 at 0.1 to 3.0 mg/kg.

CDR1 is SGHNT and CDR2 is YYREEE in the germline V gene (reference sequence). The CDR3 loop spans 13 amino acids. The V gene lost 4 bases and the J gene lost 4 bases, with 11 bases spanning the gap. The method was immunoSEQ multiplex PCR; TCRdb's version includes in-frame clones alone and lacks a portion of them. Among 35,000 to 45,000 clones, 85% to 90% were seen once, and the ten largest hold under 5.5%. As regards this clone: No antigen is known for it.

Blood specimens came from baseline, cycle 4 day 1, and cycle 7 day 1. The chain links TRBV5-4 to TRBJ2-5; D perhaps matches TRBD1 (6 bases). This TCR was sampled from an adult with an advanced solid tumor such as melanoma, head and neck, liver or kidney cancer. The source material was CD4+ or CD8+ T cells sorted from blood, sampled in a trial of the OX40 agonist ivuxolimab. CDR3 loop: CASSKTGGETQYF. In DNA, the CDR3 is TGTGCCAGCAGCAAGACAGGCGGAGAGACCCAGTACTTC.